Shown below are 9 T cell receptor beta chains from a single sample sequenced in a study of T-cell reconstitution after alpha-beta-depleted transplantation in children. Preparing the TCRbeta library involved the use of unique molecular identifiers. Via MiXCR, TCRdb re-called the PCR reads, giving one row per CDR3 protein. The profile covers roughly 670,000 distinct CDR3 sequences, with around 14% appearing a single time and around 0.76% taken by the ten largest. Sample: PBMCs, taken before TCRalphabeta/CD19-depleted stem cell transplant. These receptors were collected from a girl aged 2 to 9 with congenital amegakaryocytic thrombocytopenia, due to receive a stem cell transplant.

In its sample, this clonotype was seen many times. The rearrangement joins TRBV5-1 to TRBJ2-6; D is ambiguous. V lost 2 bases to trimming and J lost 0 bases, with 9 bases between them. Germline V gene data show CDR1 as SGHRS and CDR2 as YFSETQ. This CDR3 has 16 amino acids. CDR3 sequence reads: CASSFDGFSGANVLTF. The CDR3 DNA follows: TGCGCCAGCAGCTTTGACGGTTTCTCTGGGGCCAACGTCCTGACTTTC. The variable domain in full, with the rest retrieved from reference TRBV5-1 and TRBJ2-6, is KAGVTQTPRYLIKTRGQQVTLSCSPISGHRSVSWYQQTPGQGLQFLFEYFSETQRNKGNFPGRFSGRQFSNSRSEMNVSTLELGDSALYLCASSFDGFSGANVLTFGAGSRLTVL.

The rearrangement joins TRBV18 to TRBJ1-1, with 7 bases fitting TRBD1. The V segment lost 5 bases and the J segment 3 bases; nucleotides outside the gene matches: 3. Germline assignment: CDR1 KGHSH and CDR2 LQKENI. This CDR3 has 13 amino acids. The CDR3 DNA reads TGTGCCAGCTCAGAGGGGACAGACACTGAAGCTTTCTTT. Its translation is CASSEGTDTEAFF.

V usage is TRBV5-1 and J usage is TRBJ1-2; tentative D call: TRBD1 (5 bases). Germline CDR1 is SGHRS and CDR2 is YFSETQ. The CDR3 loop spans 13 amino acids. Trimming took 4 bases from V and 8 from J, leaving 15 bases between them. In DNA, the CDR3 is TGCGCCAGCAGCACCCGGGGCCTTGGAGGCTACACCTTC. This gives the protein CASSTRGLGGYTF.

This clonotype was observed at least ten times. This chain uses TRBV20-1 with TRBJ2-1; the D gene is possibly TRBD1 (6 bases). The CDR3 loop spans 11 amino acids. Per the germline V gene, CDR1 is DFQATT and CDR2 is SNEGSKA (reference sequence). Trimming pared 6 bases from V and 8 bases from J, leaving 11 bases between. CDR3 sequence reads: CSAMQGYEQFF. In DNA form, the CDR3 reads TGCAGTGCAATGCAGGGGTATGAGCAGTTCTTC.

This clonotype was found many times. The rearrangement uses TRBV3-1 and TRBJ2-1, with 9 bases identical to TRBD1. Per germline, CDR1 LGHDT and CDR2 YNNKEL (reference sequence). V was pared by 1 base and J by 4 bases, with 5 bases of the junction left unmatched. CDR3 length: 16 residues. CDR3 DNA: TGTGCCAGCAGCCAAGGGTGGACAGGGGTTTACAATGAGCAGTTCTTC. It codes for CASSQGWTGVYNEQFF.

In this sample, this clonotype turned up a few times. The chain joins TRBV3-1 to TRBJ1-5, with unresolved D. Germline CDR1 and CDR2: LGHDT and YNNKEL (reference sequence). The CDR3 extends over 13 amino acids. V lost 1 base and J lost 4, with 5 bases in between. CDR3 residues: CASSQALNQPQHF. The CDR3 DNA sequence: TGTGCCAGCAGCCAAGCACTTAATCAGCCCCAGCATTTT. Full variable domain (remainder filled in from reference TRBV3-1 and TRBJ1-5): DTAVSQTPKYLVTQMGNDKSIKCEQNLGHDTMYWYKQDSKKFLKIMFSYNNKELIINETVPNRFSPKSPDKAHLNLHINSLELGDSAVYFCASSQALNQPQHFGDGTRLSIL.

The sample holds many counts of this clonotype. The rearrangement uses TRBV5-1 and TRBJ2-7; a weak D match, TRBD1 (6 bases). V dropped 2 bases and J dropped 3 bases, with 9 bases sitting between them. Germline loops: CDR1 SGHRS, CDR2 YFSETQ. CDR3 size: 13 residues. The CDR3 coding sequence is TGCGCCAGCAGCTTCGGACAGATCTACGAGCAGTACTTC. This sequence encodes CASSFGQIYEQYF.

Notes on this clonotype: A much more abundant neighbour one base away suggests this may be a read error. The chain uses TRBV6-6 and TRBJ2-5; D uncertain. CDR1 MNHNY and CDR2 SVGAGI come from the germline V gene (reference sequence). The V gene lost 5 bases and the J gene lost 5 bases, with 12 bases spanning the gap. The CDR3 consists of 13 residues. For the CDR3, the DNA is TGTGCCAGCAGTGCGTCTAGGTTGGAGACCCAGTACTTC. This sequence encodes CASSASRLETQYF.

This clonotype has ten or more counts. This chain's CDR3 is CASSSLRGSQETQYF. The CDR3 region has the DNA TGCGCCAGCAGCTCTCTTCGGGGTTCGCAAGAGACCCAGTACTTC. The chain couples TRBV5-1 to TRBJ2-5, with D perhaps TRBD2 (5 bases). V was trimmed by 3 bases and J by 2 bases, leaving 14 bases between them. The germline CDR1 and CDR2 sequences are SGHRS and YFSETQ. The CDR3 runs to 15 residues. Using reference TRBV5-1 and TRBJ2-5 for the parts outside the CDR3, the full variable domain is KAGVTQTPRYLIKTRGQQVTLSCSPISGHRSVSWYQQTPGQGLQFLFEYFSETQRNKGNFPGRFSGRQFSNSRSEMNVSTLELGDSALYLCASSSLRGSQETQYFGPGTRLLVL.